This T cell receptor (beta chain) was captured in a study of T cell responses to AZD1222 COVID-19 vaccine. Study-wide results and caveats: A reported finding is that nearly half of spike-specific TCRs target unmutated variant regions. Repertoire sampling was restricted to post-peak T cell response timepoints.

A note on this clone: Antigen: not known.

The ends were cut back, 0 bases at V and 3 bases at J, with 8 bases in the middle. The CDR3 loop spans 14 amino acids. Looked up from germline, CDR1 is MNHEY and CDR2 is SMNVEV (reference sequence). Only in-frame clones appear in the TCRdb table, and some are missing; sequencing was by immunoSEQ multiplex PCR. The table lists fewer than 200,000 clones, roughly nine tenths of them singletons. The chain joins TRBV27 to TRBJ1-1; D remains ambiguous. This specimen was peripheral blood, taken on day 0 of AZD1222 vaccination. The receptor was derived from an adult in good health. In nucleotides, the CDR3 is TGTGCCAGCAGTTTATCAGGCTTCTACACTGAAGCTTTCTTT. Its translation is CASSLSGFYTEAFF.